These 11 T cell receptor beta chains came from one sample sequenced in a study of blood T cell repertoires in COVID-19. TCRdb's copy holds only in-frame clones and misses some; the assay was immunoSEQ multiplex PCR. The table shows about 330,000 clones, with about 87% occurring only once. What was sequenced was PBMCs or T cells enriched from blood (not recorded which). These receptors came from a man aged 25-45 years who had recovered from COVID-19.

The chain couples TRBV7-9 to TRBJ1-2; no clear D. CDR1 is SEHNR, CDR2 FQNEAQ, per germline (reference sequence). V lost 1 base, J lost 5 bases, and 11 bases lay in between. The CDR3 totals 14 residues. The CDR3 sequence is CASSLESTRYGYTF. The CDR3 coding sequence is TGTGCCAGCAGCTTAGAGTCGACACGATATGGCTACACCTTC.

The V gene is TRBV7-8, the J gene TRBJ2-1, with TRBD2 matching over 7 bases. Germline V gene data show CDR1 as SGHVS and CDR2 as FQNEAQ. The J segment lost 6 bases and the V segment lost 4 bases, leaving 3 bases of the junction unmatched. CDR3 size: 13 residues. This CDR3 reads CASSWGLSNEQFF. The DNA of the CDR3 is TGTGCCAGCAGCTGGGGACTATCCAATGAGCAGTTCTTC.

The V gene is TRBV5-6, the J gene TRBJ2-7; possible D gene TRBD2, 6 bases. Trimming took off 2 bases at V and 2 bases at J, with 11 bases between the two ends. This CDR3 has 14 amino acids. CDR1 and CDR2 (germline): SGHDT, YYEEEE. The CDR3 loop reads CASSFGGTAYEQYF. DNA of the CDR3: TGTGCCAGCAGCTTTGGAGGGACGGCCTACGAGCAGTACTTC. The complete variable domain, with remaining parts taken from reference TRBV5-6 and TRBJ2-7, reads DAGVTQSPTHLIKTRGQQVTLRCSPKSGHDTVSWYQQALGQGPQFIFQYYEEEERQRGNFPDRFSGHQFPNYSSELNVNALLLGDSALYLCASSFGGTAYEQYFGPGTRLTVT.

This clone was found a few times. The chain couples TRBV4-2 to TRBJ2-1; D uncertain. Germline-derived CDR1 and CDR2 are LGHNA and YNFKEQ. The length of the CDR3 is 19 residues. Trimming pared 0 bases from V and 0 bases from J, leaving 18 bases between. CDR3 DNA: TGTGCCAGCAGCCAAGACACAGCTCGCACGTACAGCTCCTACAATGAGCAGTTCTTC. Protein sequence: CASSQDTARTYSSYNEQFF.

The chain carries TRBV18 and TRBJ1-1, with 9 bases matching TRBD1. Germline CDR1 is KGHSH and CDR2 is LQKENI. The length of the CDR3 is 17 residues. Trimming cost V 3 bases and J 0 bases; bases outside gene matches: 8. The DNA for the CDR3 is TGTGCCAGCTCACCTGGAACAGGGGGCTTTTTGAACACTGAAGCTTTCTTT. Amino acids: CASSPGTGGFLNTEAFF. Using reference TRBV18 and TRBJ1-1 for the parts outside the CDR3, the full variable domain is NAGVMQNPRHLVRRRGQEARLRCSPMKGHSHVYWYRQLPEEGLKFMVYLQKENIIDESGMPKERFSAEFPKEGPSILRIQQVVRGDSAAYFCASSPGTGGFLNTEAFFGQGTRLTVV.

The CDR3 region has the DNA TGCGCCAGCAGCTCGGGACAGGGGATAACTAATGAAAAACTGTTTTTT. This translates into CASSSGQGITNEKLFF. This chain links TRBV5-1 with TRBJ1-4, with 10 bases matching TRBD1. This CDR3 is 16 amino acids long. CDR1 SGHRS and CDR2 YFSETQ come from the germline V gene. V lost 3 bases and J lost 1; bases outside the gene matches: 3.

The chain employs TRBV6-2 or TRBV6-3 and TRBJ1-2, with D maybe TRBD1 (5 bases). Looked up from germline, CDR1 is MNHEY and CDR2 is SVGEGT. This CDR3 has 14 residues. Deletions cut 2 bases from V and 7 bases from J, with 14 bases between. The CDR3 protein is CASSYTAWGAGYTF. The CDR3 nucleotides are TGTGCCAGCAGTTACACGGCGTGGGGCGCTGGCTACACCTTC.

This clone has a handful of counts. V usage is TRBV7-8 and J usage is TRBJ1-2; 10 bases fit TRBD1. Germline CDR1 is SGHVS and CDR2 is FQNEAQ. The CDR3 is 14 amino acids. J lost 8 bases, V lost 4 bases, and 7 bases had no gene match. The CDR3 bases are TGTGCCAGCAGCTCCGACAGGGGGCTCGACGGCTACACCTTC. Translating gives CASSSDRGLDGYTF.

The chain recombines TRBV30 with TRBJ2-7; the match to TRBD1 covers 10 bases. Germline V lookup: CDR1 GTSNPN, CDR2 SVGIG (reference sequence). Germline trimming cut 3 bases from V and 5 bases from J; bases unmatched to any gene: 4. CDR3 size: 13 residues. CDR3 in DNA: TGTGCCTGGAGCGCCGGGACAGGGGACGAGCAGTACTTC. It yields the protein CAWSAGTGDEQYF.

The chain joins TRBV30 to TRBJ1-5; weak D call: TRBD1 (6 bases). This CDR3 contains 13 residues. Trimming shortened V by 2 bases and J by 5 bases, and 10 bases separated the two germline ends. Looked up from germline, CDR1 is GTSNPN and CDR2 is SVGIG (reference sequence). The CDR3 bases are TGTGCCTGGAGTAGAGGGGGTTATCAGCCCCAGCATTTT. Residues: CAWSRGGYQPQHF.

The chain has TRBV28 and TRBJ1-6, with 9 nucleotides matching TRBD1. The CDR3 loop spans 15 amino acids. Germline V gene lookup returns CDR1 MDHEN and CDR2 SYDVKM. V was pared by 3 bases and J by 7 bases, with 4 bases of the junction left unmatched. The CDR3 sequence is CASSLSGQGNSPLHF. The CDR3 DNA sequence: TGTGCCAGCAGTTTGTCCGGACAGGGGAATTCACCCCTCCACTTT.